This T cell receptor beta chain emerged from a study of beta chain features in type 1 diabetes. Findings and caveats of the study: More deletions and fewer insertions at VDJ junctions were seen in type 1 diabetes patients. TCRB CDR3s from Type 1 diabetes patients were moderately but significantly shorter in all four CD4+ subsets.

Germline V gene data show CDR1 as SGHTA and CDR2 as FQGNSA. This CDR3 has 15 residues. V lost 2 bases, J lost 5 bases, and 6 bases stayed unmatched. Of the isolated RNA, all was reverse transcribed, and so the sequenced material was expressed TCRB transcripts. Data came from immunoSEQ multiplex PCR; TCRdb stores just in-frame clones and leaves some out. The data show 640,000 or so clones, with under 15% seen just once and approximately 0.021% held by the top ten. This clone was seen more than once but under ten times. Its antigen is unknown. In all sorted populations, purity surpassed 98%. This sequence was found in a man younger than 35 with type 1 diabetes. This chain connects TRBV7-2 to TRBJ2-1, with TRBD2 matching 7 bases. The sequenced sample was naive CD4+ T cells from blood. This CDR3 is CASSLMAGVHNEQFF. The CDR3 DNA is TGTGCCAGCAGCTTAATGGCGGGGGTTCACAATGAGCAGTTCTTC. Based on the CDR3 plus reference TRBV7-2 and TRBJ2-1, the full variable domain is GAGVSQSPSNKVTEKGKDVELRCDPISGHTALYWYRQSLGQGLEFLIYFQGNSAPDKSGLPSDRFSAERTGGSVSTLTIQRTQQEDSAVYLCASSLMAGVHNEQFFGPGTRLTVL.